The 5 T cell receptor beta chains below all came from one sample that was sequenced in a study of T cell responses to AZD1222 COVID-19 vaccine. Only in-frame clones appear in the TCRdb table, and some are missing; sequencing was by immunoSEQ multiplex PCR. The sample records 80,000 or so clones, 80% to 85% being singletons. The sequenced sample was peripheral blood, obtained on day 0 of AZD1222 vaccination. These receptors all come from an adult in good health.

The CDR3 spells CASRTGNQPQHF. CDR3 sequence (DNA): TGTGCCAGCAGAACCGGCAATCAGCCCCAGCATTTT. V is TRBV12-3 or TRBV12-4 and J is TRBJ1-5, with D unresolved. The CDR3 covers 12 residues. Trimming pared 6 bases from V and 2 bases from J, leaving 5 bases between.

This sequence joins TRBV7-9 and TRBJ2-1, with D maybe TRBD1 (7 bases). V gave up 5 bases and J gave up 3 bases, with 14 bases separating them. Germline V gives CDR1 SEHNR, CDR2 FQNEAQ (reference sequence). The CDR3 is 15 residues long. CDR3 DNA sequence: TGTGCCAGCAGCAGGGCCCAGGGGGGCTACAATGAGCAGTTCTTC. It yields the protein CASSRAQGGYNEQFF. Variable domain in full (rest from reference TRBV7-9 and TRBJ2-1): DTGVSQNPRHKITKRGQNVTFRCDPISEHNRLYWYRQTLGQGPEFLTYFQNEAQLEKSRLLSDRFSAERPKGSFSTLEIQRTEQGDSAMYLCASSRAQGGYNEQFFGPGTRLTVL.

V and J are TRBV4-1 and TRBJ2-1; D remains ambiguous. V was clipped by 2 bases and J by 3 bases, with 14 bases between them. Looked up from germline, CDR1 is MGHRA and CDR2 is YSYEKL. The length of the CDR3 is 16 residues. The CDR3 sequence is CASSQYETWDYNEQFF. The CDR3 DNA is TGCGCCAGCAGCCAATATGAGACATGGGACTACAATGAGCAGTTCTTC.

The sample holds a few counts of this clone. The rearrangement links TRBV5-6 to TRBJ1-6; no clear D. V shed 4 bases and J shed 8 bases, with 13 bases lying between them. The CDR3 covers 14 residues. Germline V lookup: CDR1 SGHDT, CDR2 YYEEEE. This chain's CDR3 is CASSGKGHDSPLHF. The CDR3 DNA reads TGTGCCAGCAGCGGAAAAGGGCATGATTCACCCCTCCACTTT.

V gene TRBV7-2 combines with J gene TRBJ1-2; D is perhaps TRBD1 (6 bases). The CDR3 is 15 residues long. Germline assignment: CDR1 SGHTA and CDR2 FQGNSA. V was trimmed by 1 base and J by 2 bases, leaving 11 bases between them. CDR3 residues: CASSLVQGSNYGYTF. The CDR3 coding sequence is TGTGCCAGCAGCTTAGTCCAGGGGTCCAACTATGGCTACACCTTC.